Presented here are 7 T cell receptor beta chains from one specimen sequenced in a study of blood T cells in healthy people across ages. For the second PCR, which ran for about 6 to 11 cycles, a sample-barcoded 5' primer and a J-beta primer mix were used. MiXCR, applied by TCRdb to the 5' RACE reads, yields one record per CDR3 protein. The sample includes around 690,000 distinct CDR3 sequences, under 65% of them seen just once. The sample comprised blood. The origin of the receptors is a man aged 55 to 70 in good health.

The chain recombines TRBV20-1 with TRBJ2-5; possibly TRBD1 for D (5 bases). The J call may be mistaken, given a closer DNA end match to TRBJ2-7. CDR1 and CDR2 from the germline V gene are DFQATT and SNEGSKA (reference sequence). This CDR3 region has 12 residues. This chain's CDR3 is CSAPPRAHEQYF. CDR3 in DNA: TGCAGTGCCCCCCCCAGGGCCCACGAGCAGTACTTC.

This clonotype occurred once. The chain combines TRBV6-6 with TRBJ2-7; no clear D. The ends were cut back, 8 bases at V and 2 bases at J, with 16 bases in the middle. CDR1 and CDR2 (germline): MNHNY, SVGAGI (reference sequence). The CDR3 has 14 amino acids. CDR3 nucleotide sequence: TGTGCCAGCGGCGGTCCAGGTAACCCCTACGAGCAGTACTTC. Translation: CASGGPGNPYEQYF.

V and J are TRBV12-3 or TRBV12-4 and TRBJ2-3; possibly TRBD1 or TRBD2 for D (5 bases each). The CDR3 loop spans 17 amino acids. With 1 base removed from V and 5 bases from J, the gap between germline ends came to 19 bases. CDR3 amino acids: CASSLGGTARTKDTQYF. CDR3 nucleotide sequence: TGTGCCAGCAGTTTAGGTGGGACCGCACGAACCAAAGATACGCAGTATTTT.

The chain joins TRBV6-1 to TRBJ1-2, with 10 bases fitting TRBD1. V lost 5 bases and J lost 5; bases outside the gene matches: 5. This CDR3 is built from 14 residues. The germline CDR1 and CDR2 sequences are MNHNS and SASEGT. CDR3 sequence (DNA): TGTGCCAGCAGTCCTCTGGGACAGGGGTATGGCTACACCTTC. This codes for CASSPLGQGYGYTF.

This clonotype has a handful of counts. The chain uses TRBV20-1 and TRBJ2-1, with a possible D match to TRBD1 (5 bases). Germline lookup yields CDR1 DFQATT and CDR2 SNEGSKA (reference sequence). V lost 3 bases to trimming and J lost 0 bases, with 18 bases between them. The CDR3 is 17 amino acids. The CDR3 sequence is CSARLSRGSSSYNEQFF. CDR3 DNA sequence: TGCAGTGCTAGGCTTAGTAGGGGTTCAAGCTCCTACAATGAGCAGTTCTTC.

This sequence joins TRBV5-1 and TRBJ2-2; tentative D call: TRBD2 (6 bases). V shed 0 bases and J shed 4 bases, with 10 bases lying between them. The length of the CDR3 is 15 residues. CDR1 and CDR2 from the germline V gene are SGHRS and YFSETQ. CDR3 DNA sequence: TGCGCCAGCAGCTTGGGCGGGGCGCCCACCGGGGAGCTGTTTTTT. Amino acids: CASSLGGAPTGELFF.

The genes are TRBV15 and TRBJ1-4, with TRBD1 matching over 8 bases. Trimming at V came to 3 bases and at J to 0 bases, leaving 3 bases not matched to a gene. The CDR3 has 16 amino acids. Germline-derived CDR1 and CDR2 are LNHNV and YYDKDF (reference sequence). The CDR3 coding sequence is TGTGCCACCAGCAGTGGGGACAGGACAACTAATGAAAAACTGTTTTTT. Translation: CATSSGDRTTNEKLFF.